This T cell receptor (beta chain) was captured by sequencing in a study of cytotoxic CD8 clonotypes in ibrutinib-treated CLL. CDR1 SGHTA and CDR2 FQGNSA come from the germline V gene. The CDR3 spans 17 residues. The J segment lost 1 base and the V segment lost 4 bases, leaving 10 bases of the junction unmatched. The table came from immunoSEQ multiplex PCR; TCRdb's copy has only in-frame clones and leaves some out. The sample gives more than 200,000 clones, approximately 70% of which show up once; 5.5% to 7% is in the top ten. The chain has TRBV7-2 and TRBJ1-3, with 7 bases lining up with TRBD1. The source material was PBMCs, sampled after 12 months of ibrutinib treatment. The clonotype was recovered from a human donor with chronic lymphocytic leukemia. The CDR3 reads CASSSYSGTASGNTIYF. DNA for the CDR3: TGTGCCAGCAGCTCGTATTCCGGGACAGCTTCTGGAAACACCATATATTTT.